Following are 29 T cell receptor beta chains from one sample sequenced in a study of T-cell memory formation after mild COVID-19 (dated by TCRdb to the early 2020s). The receptor library was made with 5' RACE. TCRdb records Illumina NovaSeq 6000 as the sequencer. The public reads were reprocessed in TCRdb via fastp at Q25 and MiXCR, keeping in-frame beta chains. Identical CDR3 proteins give one entry, which carries the most common genes and DNA. In all, the sample holds 450,000 to 700,000 distinct CDR3 sequences, and roughly 17% of those were seen once. The top ten constitute around 11% of the sample. Sequenced material: PBMCs or a T cell subset sorted from them (not recorded which). The source of these receptors is an adult woman who had mild COVID-19 (a few samples of this study predate the infection). The sample titles of this study are shuffled in the database, so cell type and time point are left out; the donor was told from shared clones.

V is TRBV11-2 and J is TRBJ1-4; D is ambiguous. CDR3 length: 14 amino acids. V was shortened by 0 bases and J by 6 bases, with 8 bases between the two germline ends. Germline V CDR1 and CDR2: SGHAT, FQNNGV. This chain's CDR3 is CASSLDGVHEKLFF. CDR3 coding DNA: TGTGCCAGCAGCTTAGATGGAGTACATGAAAAACTGTTTTTT.

This clonotype was seen more than once but under ten times. This chain joins TRBV4-2 and TRBJ2-3; D possibly matches TRBD1 or TRBD2 (5 bases each). Looked up from germline, CDR1 is LGHNA and CDR2 is YNFKEQ. Deletions cut 3 bases from V and 3 bases from J, with 19 bases between. The CDR3 length is 17 residues. In DNA, the CDR3 is TGTGCCAGCAGCCACTTGGGACGGCATAGGTCGACAGATACGCAGTATTTT. Amino acids: CASSHLGRHRSTDTQYF.

This clonotype was observed a handful of times. The rearrangement joins TRBV4-2 to TRBJ2-6; perhaps TRBD2 as D (5 bases). The CDR3 is 17 amino acids. CDR1 and CDR2 (germline): LGHNA, YNFKEQ. Trimming cost V 1 base and J 2 bases, with 12 bases left between them. CDR3: CASSQATREAGANVLTF. The CDR3 coding sequence is TGTGCCAGCAGCCAAGCAACGAGGGAAGCTGGGGCCAACGTCCTGACTTTC.

This clonotype was detected only a few times. The gene calls are TRBV20-1 and TRBJ1-2, with a tentative D call TRBD1 (6 bases). The CDR3 is 12 residues long. V lost 3 bases and J lost 8, with 13 bases in between. Per the germline V gene, CDR1 is DFQATT and CDR2 is SNEGSKA (reference sequence). CDR3 in DNA: TGCAGTGCTAGCCCGGGGGCGGTAGGCTACACCTTC. Translated, it gives CSASPGAVGYTF.

The sample holds a few counts of this clonotype. The chain links TRBV5-1 to TRBJ1-1; D perhaps matches TRBD1 (5 bases). Per germline, CDR1 SGHRS and CDR2 YFSETQ. This CDR3 region has 13 residues. Trimming stripped 0 bases from V and 8 bases from J, with 11 bases between. The CDR3, as DNA: TGCGCCAGCAGCTTGGGAGGGGCGGTAGAAGCTTTCTTT. Translating gives CASSLGGAVEAFF.

This chain connects TRBV7-2 to TRBJ2-1; 10 nucleotides match TRBD2. The CDR3 is made up of 16 amino acids. Germline lookup yields CDR1 SGHTA and CDR2 FQGNSA. V shed 5 bases, J shed 8 bases, and the junction held 12 bases outside the gene matches. CDR3 in amino acids: CASSALTSGKGDEQFF. The CDR3 DNA follows: TGTGCCAGCAGCGCACTCACTAGCGGGAAGGGGGATGAGCAGTTCTTC.

The V and J genes are TRBV6-6 and TRBJ1-3, with a tentative D call TRBD1 (5 bases). Trimming took 5 bases from V and 1 from J, leaving 12 bases between them. CDR1 and CDR2 (germline): MNHNY, SVGAGI (reference sequence). CDR3 length: 15 residues. The CDR3 sequence: CASSAQQVSGNTIYF. The CDR3 DNA is TGTGCCAGCAGTGCCCAACAGGTTTCTGGAAACACCATATATTTT.

The genes are TRBV15 and TRBJ2-3; the D gene is possibly TRBD2 (5 bases). The germline V and J ends were trimmed by 3 bases and 0 bases, with 13 bases remaining between them. Germline CDR1 and CDR2: LNHNV and YYDKDF (reference sequence). The CDR3 contains 16 residues. The CDR3 sequence: CATSSPRGFSTDTQYF. DNA for the CDR3: TGTGCCACCAGCAGCCCCCGAGGGTTTAGCACAGATACGCAGTATTTT.

A few counts support this clonotype. The V call is TRBV7-6, the J call TRBJ2-2; 9 nucleotides agree with TRBD1. The length of the CDR3 is 15 residues. Germline CDR1 SGHVS, CDR2 FNYEAQ. V trimming: 7 bases; J trimming: 4 bases; junction bases outside the gene matches: 7. As DNA, the CDR3 is TGTGCCAGCACGTGGGGACAGGGAGGCACCGGGGAGCTGTTTTTT. Translated, it gives CASTWGQGGTGELFF.

This clonotype has at least ten counts. The V call is TRBV4-3, the J call TRBJ2-1; TRBD2 matches at 8 bases. Trimming removed 0 bases from V and 4 bases from J; junction bases left unmatched: 8. The CDR3 runs to 17 residues. Germline CDR1 and CDR2: LGHNA and YSLEER. In DNA form, the CDR3 reads TGCGCCAGCAGCCAAGAAGGTCCGGCGGGAGGATACAATGAGCAGTTCTTC. It encodes CASSQEGPAGGYNEQFF.

In its sample, this clonotype was seen many times. This sequence joins TRBV29-1 and TRBJ1-1, with D possibly TRBD1 on 5 matching bases. The V gene's germline CDR1 is SQVTM and CDR2 ANQGSEA. Trimming left V 4 bases short and J 6 bases short, with 15 bases between. The CDR3 has 13 residues. The CDR3 reads CSVGGRVRPEAFF. CDR3 DNA sequence: TGCAGCGTTGGAGGCAGGGTGCGTCCTGAAGCTTTCTTT.

This clonotype was found a few times. V is TRBV12-3 or TRBV12-4 and J is TRBJ1-1; 9 nucleotides line up with TRBD1. J lost 7 bases, V lost 8 bases, and 8 bases had no gene match. The CDR3 contains 13 residues. The CDR3 DNA follows: TGTGCCAGCTGCCAGGACAGGGGCAATGAAGCTTTCTTT. Translated: CASCQDRGNEAFF.

The sample holds a few counts of this clonotype. This rearrangement joins TRBV7-9 to TRBJ2-6, with TRBD1 as a possible D gene (6 bases). This CDR3 spans 21 amino acids. V was pared by 5 bases and J by 0 bases, with 26 bases between. CDR1 and CDR2 (germline): SEHNR, FQNEAQ (reference sequence). CDR3 in DNA: TGTGCCAGCAGCCCTACTCCTGGCGCAGGGGTTGAGCCCTCTGGGGCCAACGTCCTGACTTTC. This codes for CASSPTPGAGVEPSGANVLTF.

There are a few counts of this clonotype. The rearrangement joins TRBV6-5 to TRBJ2-5; TRBD2 is a possible D gene (5 bases). This CDR3 is built from 11 residues. CDR1 MNHEY and CDR2 SVGAGI come from the germline V gene. V gave up 6 bases and J gave up 8 bases, with 10 bases separating them. CDR3 in DNA: TGTGCCAGCAGGGACGGGGTAACCCAGTACTTC. Translation: CASRDGVTQYF.

The rearrangement joins TRBV5-1 to TRBJ1-2; 10 bases line up with TRBD1. CDR1 and CDR2 from the germline V gene are SGHRS and YFSETQ. Trimming cost V 0 bases and J 6 bases; bases outside gene matches: 2. The CDR3 runs to 14 residues. CDR3 in DNA: TGCGCCAGCAGCTTGGGACAGGGGGCAGATGGCTACACCTTC. Translated: CASSLGQGADGYTF.

The V and J genes are TRBV2 and TRBJ1-4; D unclear. The V end was cut by 7 bases, the J end by 4 bases, with 13 bases between. Germline loops: CDR1 SNHLY, CDR2 FYNNEI. The CDR3 runs to 14 residues. CDR3 sequence reads: CASKRVTNNEKLFF. The DNA of the CDR3 is TGTGCCAGCAAGCGGGTTACAAATAATGAAAAACTGTTTTTT.

The chain couples TRBV19 to TRBJ2-3; 7 bases map to TRBD2. Unmatched junction bases numbered 8, after V lost 3 bases and J lost 2 bases. The CDR3 runs 16 residues. CDR1 LNHDA and CDR2 SQIVND come from the germline V gene (reference sequence). CDR3 residues: CASSIRAGTYTDTQYF. CDR3 DNA: TGTGCCAGTAGTATCCGAGCGGGAACTTACACAGATACGCAGTATTTT. The entire variable domain, with the rest obtained from reference TRBV19 and TRBJ2-3, is as follows: DGGITQSPKYLFRKEGQNVTLSCEQNLNHDAMYWYRQDPGQGLRLIYYSQIVNDFQKGDIAEGYSVSREKKESFPLTVTSAQKNPTAFYLCASSIRAGTYTDTQYFGPGTRLTVL.

The V call is TRBV4-1, the J call TRBJ2-1; D not resolved. This CDR3 has 15 residues. In germline, CDR1 is MGHRA, CDR2 YSYEKL. V lost 1 base to trimming and J lost 0 bases, with 7 bases between them. The CDR3 DNA reads as TGCGCCAGCAGCCAAGTTAGCAGCTCCTACAATGAGCAGTTCTTC. It encodes CASSQVSSSYNEQFF.

This clonotype was detected only a few times. The CDR3 bases are TGTGCCTGGAGTCACACTAGCGGGAGATATGAGACCCAGTACTTC. Encoded protein: CAWSHTSGRYETQYF. The chain joins TRBV30 to TRBJ2-5; TRBD2 aligns across 11 bases. CDR3 length: 15 residues. Germline CDR1 reads GTSNPN; CDR2 reads SVGIG (reference sequence). Germline trimming cut 2 bases from V and 5 bases from J; bases unmatched to any gene: 7.

This clonotype appeared a few times. The gene calls are TRBV9 and TRBJ2-1, with 9 bases fitting TRBD2. Germline CDR1 SGDLS, CDR2 YYNGEE. CDR3 size: 16 residues. V lost 3 bases, J lost 8 bases, and 12 bases stayed unmatched. In nucleotides, the CDR3 is TGTGCCAGCAGCGAGATAGCGGGAGTAAGAGGCGATGAGCAGTTCTTC. Amino acids: CASSEIAGVRGDEQFF.

The rearrangement joins TRBV6-2 or TRBV6-3 to TRBJ2-7, with 7 bases fitting TRBD2. Germline V gene sequence: CDR1 MNHEY, CDR2 SVGEGT. This CDR3 has 16 residues. V was pared by 2 bases and J by 2 bases, with 9 bases of the junction left unmatched. Here the CDR3 reads CASSYGPLAAAYEQYF. The CDR3 DNA is TGTGCCAGCAGTTACGGACCCCTAGCGGCGGCCTACGAGCAGTACTTC.

This chain joins TRBV12-3 or TRBV12-4 and TRBJ2-4; 16 positions agree with TRBD2. The CDR3 runs to 17 residues. J lost 3 bases, V lost 6 bases, and 5 bases had no gene match. CDR3 nucleotides: TGTGCCAGCAGGGGGACTAGCGGGAGGGGCGGCAAAAACATTCAGTACTTC. Protein: CASRGTSGRGGKNIQYF.

The chain combines TRBV20-1 with TRBJ2-1; D not certain. The V and J ends lost 3 bases and 10 bases respectively, with 16 bases between them. Germline values: CDR1 DFQATT, CDR2 SNEGSKA (reference sequence). The CDR3 runs to 13 residues. CDR3 in amino acids: CSASPRPSLEQFF. CDR3 nucleotide sequence: TGCAGTGCTAGCCCCCGACCATCACTCGAGCAGTTCTTC.

The rearrangement uses TRBV5-8 and TRBJ1-5; maybe TRBD1 (6 bases). The CDR3 has 16 residues. Germline values: CDR1 SGHTS, CDR2 YDEGEE. V lost 4 bases and J lost 0, with 14 bases in between. The CDR3 region has the DNA TGTGCCAGCAGCCCTTCACAGGGTTATAGCAATCAGCCCCAGCATTTT. Translating gives CASSPSQGYSNQPQHF.

The chain is built from TRBV5-1 and TRBJ1-6; D perhaps matches TRBD1 (6 bases). Between the trimmed V and J ends, which lost 1 base and 9 bases, there was a span of 11 bases. Per the germline V gene, CDR1 is SGHRS and CDR2 is YFSETQ. The CDR3 is 14 residues long. CDR3 DNA: TGCGCCAGCAGCTTGTGGGAGGGGGGTTCACCCCTCCACTTT. Translated: CASSLWEGGSPLHF.

This clonotype was picked up one time. The chain combines TRBV18 with TRBJ1-5; 7 positions match TRBD1. Per the germline V gene, CDR1 is KGHSH and CDR2 is LQKENI. V lost 6 bases and J lost 3; bases outside the gene matches: 8. This CDR3 has 15 residues. This CDR3 is CASSPRGEPNQPQHF. Written as DNA, the CDR3 is TGTGCCAGCTCTCCCAGGGGGGAGCCCAATCAGCCCCAGCATTTT. Filled out from reference TRBV18 and TRBJ1-5, the complete variable domain reads NAGVMQNPRHLVRRRGQEARLRCSPMKGHSHVYWYRQLPEEGLKFMVYLQKENIIDESGMPKERFSAEFPKEGPSILRIQQVVRGDSAAYFCASSPRGEPNQPQHFGDGTRLSIL.

This clonotype has more than one count but fewer than ten. The chain joins TRBV4-2 to TRBJ1-1, with D unresolved. The V end lost 3 bases, the J end lost 1 base, and 9 bases lay between the germline ends. In germline, CDR1 is LGHNA, CDR2 YNFKEQ. The CDR3 covers 14 residues. As DNA, the CDR3 is TGTGCCAGCAGCCATTCTCGGGAGAACACTGAAGCTTTCTTT. Translated, it gives CASSHSRENTEAFF.

In this sample, this clonotype turned up a few times. J is TRBJ2-1 and V is TRBV30, with 9 bases lining up with TRBD2. The V gene end was trimmed by 3 bases and the J gene end by 7 bases; junction bases not matched to a gene: 7. Germline values: CDR1 GTSNPN, CDR2 SVGIG (reference sequence). This CDR3 region has 14 residues. The CDR3 protein is CAWSVAGVWNEQFF. The CDR3 coding sequence is TGTGCCTGGAGCGTAGCGGGGGTTTGGAATGAGCAGTTCTTC.

This clonotype was seen only a few times. J is TRBJ2-3 and V is TRBV27; perhaps D is TRBD1 or TRBD2 (5 bases each). Germline V gene data show CDR1 as MNHEY and CDR2 as SMNVEV (reference sequence). The V gene lost 2 bases and the J gene lost 2 bases, with 23 bases spanning the gap. The CDR3 is made up of 19 amino acids. In DNA, the CDR3 is TGTGCCAGCAGTTTAAAGATTCCGGGACGGCTTACCGACACAGATACGCAGTATTTT. This encodes CASSLKIPGRLTDTDTQYF.